These 4 T cell receptor beta chains were all obtained from the same sample, sequenced in a study of tumor and adjacent non-tumor tissue in lung cancer. This sample's RNA came from whole unsorted tissue. Three rounds of nested PCR, following a modified ARM-PCR protocol, produced the TCRbeta library. TCRdb reanalysed the multiplex PCR reads using MiXCR and keeps one entry per CDR3 protein. Of around 140,000 distinct CDR3 sequences listed, around 60% are singletons. Sequenced: lung tumor tissue. The receptors originated from a man in his fifties or sixties with small cell lung cancer.

To note about this clonotype: One junction end does not reproduce the germline sequence, and a read error may be involved. The rearrangement uses TRBV20-1 and TRBJ2-3; D is ambiguous. CDR3 size: 14 residues. The germline gives CDR1 DFQATT, CDR2 SNEGSKA (reference sequence). The CDR3 DNA sequence: TGCAATGCTAGAGTTGGATTTAGCACAGATACGCAGTATTTC. Its protein product is CNARVGFSTDTQYF.

This clonotype was counted ten times or more. This chain uses TRBV20-1 with TRBJ2-3, with 8 bases that match TRBD2. The V and J ends lost 0 bases and 7 bases, in that order; junction bases with no gene match: 9. Germline V gene data show CDR1 as DFQATT and CDR2 as SNEGSKA (reference sequence). This CDR3 is built from 15 residues. The CDR3 loop is CSARDRRLASYTQYF. The DNA of the CDR3 is TGCAGTGCTAGAGATCGGAGACTAGCGTCGTATACGCAGTATTTT.

This clonotype has only a few counts. The rearrangement joins TRBV20-1 to TRBJ2-3; tentative D call: TRBD1 (6 bases). The CDR3 is 12 amino acids. Germline values: CDR1 DFQATT, CDR2 SNEGSKA (reference sequence). Deletions cut 6 bases from V and 4 bases from J, with 11 bases between. CDR3 protein: CSAIKGADTQYF. The CDR3 nucleotides are TGCAGTGCCATAAAGGGGGCAGATACGCAGTATTTT.

Notes on this clonotype: It is likely a read error, because the conserved phenylalanine at the end of the CDR3 is missing. The rearrangement uses TRBV20-1 and TRBJ2-4, with D perhaps matching TRBD1 (6 bases). Germline lookup yields CDR1 DFQATT and CDR2 SNEGSKA (reference sequence). Trimming took off 6 bases at V and 6 bases at J, with 18 bases between the two ends. The CDR3 is 14 residues long. Written as DNA, the CDR3 is TGCAGTGCGACCTGGACAGTTGTGAGAAACATTCAGTACTCC. Protein product: CSATWTVVRNIQYS.